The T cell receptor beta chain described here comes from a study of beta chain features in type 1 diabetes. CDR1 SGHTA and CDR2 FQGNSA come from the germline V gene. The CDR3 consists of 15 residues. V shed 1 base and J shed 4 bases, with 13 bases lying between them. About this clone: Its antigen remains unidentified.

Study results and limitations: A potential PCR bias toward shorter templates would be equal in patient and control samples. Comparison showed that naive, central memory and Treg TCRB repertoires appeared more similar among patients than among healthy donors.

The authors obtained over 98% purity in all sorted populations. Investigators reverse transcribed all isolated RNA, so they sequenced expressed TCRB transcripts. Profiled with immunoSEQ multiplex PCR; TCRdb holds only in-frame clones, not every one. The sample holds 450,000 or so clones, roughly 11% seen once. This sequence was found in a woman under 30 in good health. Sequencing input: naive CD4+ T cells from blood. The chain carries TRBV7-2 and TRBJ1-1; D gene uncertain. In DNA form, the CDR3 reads TGTGCCAGCAGCTTAGGGTCTGGTGCCAGCACTGAAGCTTTCTTT. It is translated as CASSLGSGASTEAFF. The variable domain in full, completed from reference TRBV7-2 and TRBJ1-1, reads GAGVSQSPSNKVTEKGKDVELRCDPISGHTALYWYRQSLGQGLEFLIYFQGNSAPDKSGLPSDRFSAERTGGSVSTLTIQRTQQEDSAVYLCASSLGSGASTEAFFGQGTRLTVV.